The 2 T cell receptor beta chains reported below all come from one sample, sequenced in a study of T cell responses to AZD1222 COVID-19 vaccine (dated by TCRdb to 2020 to 2022). The library was generated by the immunoSEQ multiplex PCR assay. Not all clones reach the TCRdb copy of this immuneACCESS table, which keeps in-frame sequences only. Checked studies attribute under half of the gap to unresolved V genes and leave the rest unexplained. Counted in this sample were roughly 120,000 clones; 88% of them appeared once. Around 19% of the sample comes from the top ten. What the time point label conveys for this sample: baseline before first vaccination. The treatment or condition label for this specimen denotes: meningococcal conjugate vaccine given as trial control. The sample in question was peripheral blood, obtained on day 0 of MenACWY control vaccination. The receptor set was obtained from an adult in good health.

The chain uses TRBV5-1 and TRBJ1-5; 7 bases line up with TRBD1. Losses at the gene ends were 4 bases for V and 4 bases for J; bases not matched to a gene: 8. The germline gives CDR1 SGHRS, CDR2 YFSETQ. The CDR3 spans 15 residues. The CDR3 loop reads CASSKGDSLNQPQHF. CDR3 DNA sequence: TGCGCCAGCAGCAAGGGGGACAGTTTGAATCAGCCCCAGCATTTT.

This clone was seen a handful of times. The chain couples TRBV4-1 to TRBJ1-3; D not resolved. The V gene's germline CDR1 is MGHRA and CDR2 YSYEKL. The CDR3 is 16 residues long. Trimming shortened V by 3 bases and J by 0 bases, and 12 bases separated the two germline ends. Here the CDR3 reads CASSQTRLSSGNTIYF. The CDR3 DNA reads as TGCGCCAGCAGCCAGACGAGGCTGAGCTCTGGAAACACCATATATTTT.